A single sample is the source of the 23 T cell receptor beta chains below, sequenced in a study of breast tumors, draining lymph nodes, adjacent tissues. A single record per CDR3 protein comes from TCRdb applying MiXCR to the multiplex PCR reads. The sample lists roughly 110,000 distinct CDR3 sequences, more than 25% seen once, with 5.5% to 6% in the top ten. Samples came from axillary lymph nodes draining the breast cancer. The source material was axillary lymph node tissue. The receptors originated from a female donor with breast cancer. Some clones in this sample may be carry-over from other donors' samples.

Turning to this clonotype: This could be a read error, since a much larger clone is one nucleotide away. V gene TRBV20-1 combines with J gene TRBJ2-7; D not resolved. Germline V lookup: CDR1 DFQATT, CDR2 SNEGSKA (reference sequence). The CDR3 contains 11 residues. CDR3 coding DNA: TGCAGTGCTTGGCCCCCCGGCGAGCAGTCCTTC. Translating it yields CSAWPPGEQSF.

In this sample, this clonotype turned up a few times. This sequence joins TRBV6-2 or TRBV6-3 and TRBJ2-2; D gene unclear. CDR3 length equals 12 residues. Germline lookup yields CDR1 MNHEY and CDR2 SVGEGT. Between the trimmed V and J ends, which lost 8 bases and 8 bases, there was a span of 12 bases. CDR3 in amino acids: CASWSRKGELFF. For the CDR3, the DNA is TGTGCCAGCTGGTCCCGAAAGGGGGAGCTGTTTTTT.

Many counts were recorded for this clonotype. DNA of the CDR3: TGTGCCAGTAGTATAGACAGGGATACGCAGTATTTT. Protein sequence: CASSIDRDTQYF. The chain couples TRBV19 to TRBJ2-3; no reliable D call. V lost 0 bases and J 6 bases, leaving 4 bases between the germline ends. The CDR3 is made up of 12 amino acids. Germline V gene data show CDR1 as LNHDA and CDR2 as SQIVND (reference sequence).

This clonotype was seen many times. The V call is TRBV5-5, the J call TRBJ1-6; 8 nucleotides line up with TRBD1. The CDR3 length is 16 residues. The V gene end was trimmed by 4 bases and the J gene end by 11 bases; junction bases not matched to a gene: 14. CDR1 and CDR2 from the germline V gene are SGHKS and YYEKEE (reference sequence). CDR3: CASSRVPGQGLPPLHF. In DNA form, the CDR3 reads TGTGCCAGCAGCCGCGTTCCTGGACAGGGTCTGCCACCCCTCCACTTT.

This clonotype was seen ten or more times. The chain has TRBV2 and TRBJ1-4; D unclear. V was shortened by 6 bases and J by 2 bases, with 10 bases between the two germline ends. Germline V gene data show CDR1 as SNHLY and CDR2 as FYNNEI. The CDR3 has 14 amino acids. CDR3: CASRSRSTNEKLFF. The DNA for the CDR3 is TGTGCCAGCAGGAGCAGGTCCACTAATGAAAAACTGTTTTTT.

This clonotype was seen repeatedly, ten times or more. This sequence joins TRBV27 and TRBJ2-3; D uncertain. Germline CDR1 MNHEY, CDR2 SMNVEV (reference sequence). V was cut by 2 bases and J by 0 bases, with 9 bases left in between. The CDR3 spans 15 residues. The CDR3 DNA reads as TGTGCCAGCAGTTTAATGCGCGGAAGCACAGATACGCAGTATTTT. Protein sequence: CASSLMRGSTDTQYF.

This clonotype was seen at least ten times. V usage is TRBV9 and J usage is TRBJ2-3; D uncertain. The CDR3 totals 15 residues. CDR1 and CDR2 from the germline V gene are SGDLS and YYNGEE. Trimming took off 4 bases at V and 5 bases at J, with 17 bases between the two ends. The CDR3 sequence: CASSRPRSLEDTQYF. CDR3 DNA: TGTGCCAGCAGCCGTCCGAGGAGCCTGGAAGATACGCAGTATTTT.

Many counts were recorded for this clonotype. The J gene is TRBJ2-3, the V gene TRBV7-3; 7 positions agree with TRBD1. CDR3 length equals 16 residues. After removal of 5 bases from V and 2 bases from J, the junction contained 10 bases not matched to a gene. Germline CDR1 and CDR2: SGHTA and FQGTGA. The CDR3 loop is CASSPSRQGNTDTQYF. The CDR3 DNA follows: TGTGCCAGCAGCCCTAGTCGACAGGGAAACACAGATACGCAGTATTTT.

This clonotype has a handful of counts. The V call is TRBV5-1, the J call TRBJ1-4; the D gene is possibly TRBD1 (5 bases). Trimming pared 4 bases from V and 0 bases from J, leaving 10 bases between. This CDR3 is built from 15 residues. Looked up from germline, CDR1 is SGHRS and CDR2 is YFSETQ. In nucleotides, the CDR3 is TGCGCCAGCAGCAAGGGACGAGCAACTAATGAAAAACTGTTTTTT. This translates into CASSKGRATNEKLFF.

This clonotype appeared once. The chain is built from TRBV10-3 and TRBJ1-6, with 7 positions matching TRBD1. V was clipped by 7 bases and J by 6 bases; unmatched bases: 12. The CDR3 is made up of 16 amino acids. Germline V gene data show CDR1 as ENHRY and CDR2 as SYGVKD. The CDR3 DNA reads TGTGCCATCATTGGACCCCGGGACAGCCTTAATTCACCCCTCCACTTT. Its translation is CAIIGPRDSLNSPLHF.

This clonotype occurred many times. The CDR3 is CASTLQGATGANVLTF. DNA of the CDR3: TGTGCCAGCACCTTACAGGGGGCGACTGGGGCCAACGTCCTGACTTTC. The chain recombines TRBV19 with TRBJ2-6, with TRBD1 matching over 9 bases. CDR1 is LNHDA, CDR2 SQIVND, per germline (reference sequence). CDR3 size: 16 residues. Trimming removed 9 bases from V and 2 bases from J; junction bases left unmatched: 8.

Ten or more counts support this clonotype. V usage is TRBV27 and J usage is TRBJ1-2; unclear D gene. Germline loops: CDR1 MNHEY, CDR2 SMNVEV (reference sequence). This CDR3 has 15 residues. V was clipped by 2 bases and J by 4 bases, with 14 bases between them. The CDR3 reads CASSLHLTSRYGYTF. CDR3 nucleotide sequence: TGTGCCAGCAGTTTACATTTGACAAGCCGCTATGGCTACACCTTC.

This clonotype occurred many times. Here the CDR3 reads CASSLVAGYEQYF. The CDR3 nucleotides read TGTGCCAGCAGCTTAGTGGCAGGCTACGAGCAGTACTTC. This chain links TRBV7-2 with TRBJ2-7; D remains unclear. Trimming cost V 1 base and J 3 bases, with 7 bases left between them. Germline CDR1 SGHTA, CDR2 FQGNSA. This CDR3 spans 13 amino acids.

Worth noting for this clonotype: A much more abundant neighbour one base away suggests this may be a read error. V is TRBV5-5 and J is TRBJ2-1; 7 positions match TRBD2. The J segment lost 3 bases and the V segment lost 4 bases, leaving 7 bases of the junction unmatched. This CDR3 contains 15 residues. Germline-derived CDR1 and CDR2 are SGHKS and YYEKEE (reference sequence). CDR3 bases: TGTGCCAGCAGCACCGGGACTACTCTCTACAATGAGCAGTTCTTC. This sequence encodes CASSTGTTLYNEQFF.

In the case of this clonotype: This clone may be a read error of a much larger clone one base away. The rearrangement links TRBV5-5 to TRBJ2-6, with D uncertain. V was trimmed by 4 bases and J by 1 base, leaving 18 bases between them. This CDR3 contains 18 residues. The germline gives CDR1 SGHKS, CDR2 YYEKEE (reference sequence). CDR3 DNA: TGTGCCAGCAGCCCTTGGAACTCGGGTGGTTCTGGGGCCAACGTCCTGACTTTC. Translating it yields CASSPWNSGGSGANVLTF.

This clonotype was counted at least ten times. This chain links TRBV9 with TRBJ1-2; TRBD1 might be the D (6 bases). Per germline, CDR1 SGDLS and CDR2 YYNGEE. Trimming took off 4 bases at V and 8 bases at J, with 12 bases between the two ends. The CDR3 contains 12 residues. The CDR3 bases are TGTGCCAGCAGCTCAACAGGGAACGGCTACACCTTC. Its protein is CASSSTGNGYTF.

This clonotype was found a few times. Since a much larger clone is just one base distant, this may be a read error. J is TRBJ1-2 and V is TRBV19; D is perhaps TRBD1 (6 bases). Germline lookup yields CDR1 LNHDA and CDR2 SQIVND (reference sequence). The length of the CDR3 is 18 residues. This CDR3 is CASSRHLGGASSNYGSTF. The CDR3 bases are TGTGCCAGTAGCCGGCACCTTGGGGGCGCTTCCTCCAACTATGGCTCCACCTTC. Together with reference TRBV19 and TRBJ1-2, the CDR3 gives the full variable domain: DGGITQSPKYLFRKEGQNVTLSCEQNLNHDAMYWYRQDPGQGLRLIYYSQIVNDFQKGDIAEGYSVSREKKESFPLTVTSAQKNPTAFYLCASSRHLGGASSNYGSTFGSGTRLTVV.

This clonotype was observed many times. J is TRBJ2-5 and V is TRBV28; D is perhaps TRBD1 (6 bases). V lost 3 bases, J lost 2 bases, and 13 bases lay in between. Germline values: CDR1 MDHEN, CDR2 SYDVKM. The CDR3 is 15 residues long. CDR3 loop: CASSLTGGGQETQYF. The CDR3 DNA reads as TGTGCCAGCAGTTTGACAGGAGGCGGACAAGAGACCCAGTACTTC.

This clonotype appeared many times. The chain couples TRBV7-2 to TRBJ2-1; TRBD2 matches at 11 bases. CDR1 SGHTA and CDR2 FQGNSA come from the germline V gene. The V gene end was trimmed by 5 bases and the J gene end by 8 bases; junction bases not matched to a gene: 11. The CDR3 spans 16 residues. The CDR3: CASSPRGVAGGHEQFF. Written as DNA, the CDR3 is TGTGCCAGCAGCCCAAGGGGGGTAGCGGGGGGGCATGAGCAGTTCTTC.

Many counts were recorded for this clonotype. This chain connects TRBV30 to TRBJ2-7, with 7 bases matching TRBD1. The CDR3 totals 12 residues. V dropped 0 bases and J dropped 4; count of bases not matched to a gene: 0. Germline loops: CDR1 GTSNPN, CDR2 SVGIG (reference sequence). The CDR3 spells CAWSVQGYEQYF. DNA of the CDR3: TGTGCCTGGAGTGTACAGGGGTACGAGCAGTACTTC.

This clonotype was counted at least ten times. V and J are TRBV9 and TRBJ1-4; 7 bases map to TRBD1. The CDR3 runs 15 residues. The V and J ends lost 2 bases and 7 bases, in that order; junction bases with no gene match: 8. The germline gives CDR1 SGDLS, CDR2 YYNGEE. The CDR3 DNA is TGTGCCAGCAGCGTGGGTGACAGGGAAAGTGAAAAACTGTTTTTT. Residues: CASSVGDRESEKLFF.

V and J are TRBV7-8 and TRBJ2-5; TRBD2 is a possible D gene (6 bases). Germline V gene lookup returns CDR1 SGHVS and CDR2 FQNEAQ. V lost 4 bases and J 1 base, leaving 10 bases between the germline ends. This CDR3 is built from 14 residues. DNA of the CDR3: TGTGCCAGCAGCTCCGGGGGATTCCAAGAGACCCAGTACTTC. Translated, it gives CASSSGGFQETQYF. Combining the CDR3 with reference TRBV7-8 and TRBJ2-5 gives the whole variable domain GAGVSQSPRYKVAKRGQDVALRCDPISGHVSLFWYQQALGQGPEFLTYFQNEAQLDKSGLPSDRFFAERPEGSVSTLKIQRTQQEDSAVYLCASSSGGFQETQYFGPGTRLLVL.

There are many counts of this clonotype. V gene TRBV6-6 combines with J gene TRBJ1-5; 8 nucleotides align to TRBD1. The CDR3 is 13 residues long. The V segment lost 7 bases and the J segment 5 bases; nucleotides outside the gene matches: 4. CDR1 is MNHNY and CDR2 is SVGAGI in the germline V gene (reference sequence). The CDR3 sequence: CASNDRGDQPQHF. The CDR3 DNA reads as TGTGCCAGCAACGACAGGGGAGATCAGCCCCAGCATTTT.